The 18 T cell receptor beta chains presented below share a single source sample, sequenced in a study of CD8 T cells in Susac syndrome. With random hexamers, reverse transcription was performed on about 0.5 to 1 ug of RNA. Each CDR3 protein gets one entry after TCRdb re-called the immunoSEQ multiplex PCR reads with MiXCR. The profile shows approximately 46,000 distinct CDR3 sequences, 80% to 95% of them singletons. Specimen: CD8+ T cells from PBMCs. All receptors derive from a human donor in good health.

A single count supports this clonotype. The chain recombines TRBV30 with TRBJ1-1; D might be TRBD1 (5 bases). Between the trimmed V and J ends, which lost 4 bases and 2 bases, there was a span of 11 bases. The CDR3 is made up of 13 amino acids. CDR1 and CDR2 from the germline V gene are GTSNPN and SVGIG (reference sequence). The CDR3 protein is CAWTDRINTEAFF. For the CDR3, the DNA is TGTGCCTGGACTGACAGAATTAACACTGAAGCTTTCTTT.

The chain couples TRBV7-2 to TRBJ2-7, with TRBD1 matching 8 bases. Per the germline V gene, CDR1 is SGHTA and CDR2 is FQGNSA. Losses at the gene ends were 10 bases for V and 3 bases for J; bases not matched to a gene: 5. The CDR3 extends over 12 amino acids. CDR3 in amino acids: CATTGEYYEQYF. In DNA form, the CDR3 reads TGTGCCACGACAGGGGAATACTACGAGCAGTACTTC.

V is TRBV12-3 or TRBV12-4 and J is TRBJ2-1; 8 bases are shared with TRBD2. This CDR3 is built from 15 residues. V dropped 3 bases and J dropped 7; count of bases not matched to a gene: 8. CDR3 in DNA: TGTGCCAGCAGTTTTTTTCCTAGCGGGTCGAATGAGCAGTTCTTC. Amino acid sequence: CASSFFPSGSNEQFF.

The chain uses TRBV13 and TRBJ2-6; 12 bases are shared with TRBD2. CDR1 is PRHDT and CDR2 is FYEKMQ in the germline V gene (reference sequence). The ends lost 5 bases at V and 2 bases at J; junction bases unmatched: 7. This CDR3 region has 18 residues. Here the CDR3 reads CASSPLAGGVTGANVLTF. The CDR3 DNA reads as TGTGCCAGCAGCCCACTAGCGGGAGGTGTAACTGGGGCCAACGTCCTGACTTTC. The whole variable domain, remainder taken from reference TRBV13 and TRBJ2-6, is AAGVIQSPRHLIKEKRETATLKCYPIPRHDTVYWYQQGPGQDPQFLISFYEKMQSDKGSIPDRFSAQQFSDYHSELNMSSLELGDSALYFCASSPLAGGVTGANVLTFGAGSRLTVL.

The rearrangement uses TRBV7-9 and TRBJ2-7; 7 positions agree with TRBD2. This CDR3 region has 16 residues. CDR1 SEHNR and CDR2 FQNEAQ come from the germline V gene (reference sequence). V was pared by 6 bases and J by 5 bases, with 16 bases of the junction left unmatched. CDR3 protein: CASRPLLGGSKDEQYF. The CDR3, as DNA: TGTGCCAGCAGGCCTCTACTAGGCGGGAGTAAAGACGAGCAGTACTTC.

V usage is TRBV29-1 and J usage is TRBJ2-1; possible D gene TRBD1, 6 bases. Per the germline V gene, CDR1 is SQVTM and CDR2 is ANQGSEA. Trimming cost V 1 base and J 7 bases, with 11 bases left between them. CDR3 size: 13 residues. The CDR3 coding sequence is TGCAGCGTTGAAGTCAGGGGAAGGAATGAGCAGTTCTTC. Its protein product is CSVEVRGRNEQFF.

The chain joins TRBV5-6 to TRBJ2-7, with 9 bases lining up with TRBD1. Germline V CDR1 and CDR2: SGHDT, YYEEEE. J gave up 3 bases and V 5 bases, and 6 bases lay outside the gene matches. This CDR3 contains 14 residues. This CDR3 reads CASRNPGQGYEQYF. The CDR3 DNA follows: TGTGCCAGCAGGAATCCGGGACAGGGCTACGAGCAGTACTTC.

This clonotype appeared once. This chain links TRBV20-1 with TRBJ2-1; 10 bases align to TRBD1. The CDR3 contains 16 residues. V lost 1 base and J lost 7; bases outside the gene matches: 10. Germline assignment: CDR1 DFQATT and CDR2 SNEGSKA (reference sequence). The CDR3 is CSARGPGDRGWNEQFF. The CDR3 DNA follows: TGCAGTGCTAGAGGCCCCGGGGACAGGGGTTGGAATGAGCAGTTCTTC.

This sequence joins TRBV19 and TRBJ2-1; no firm D call. Trimming left V 4 bases short and J 6 bases short, with 13 bases between. Germline CDR1 reads LNHDA; CDR2 reads SQIVND (reference sequence). This CDR3 comprises 14 residues. The CDR3 nucleotides read TGTGCCAGTAGTACCCGGACGAGTATCAATGAGCAGTTCTTC. It translates to CASSTRTSINEQFF.

CDR3 sequence (DNA): TGTGCCAGCAGCAACACAGGGTACCATGGCTACACCTTC. Protein sequence: CASSNTGYHGYTF. The rearrangement links TRBV14 to TRBJ1-2, with D perhaps matching TRBD1 (6 bases). This CDR3 comprises 13 residues. In germline, CDR1 is SGHDN, CDR2 FVKESK. With 5 bases removed from V and 6 bases from J, the gap between germline ends came to 13 bases.

In its sample, this clonotype was seen a few times. The rearrangement links TRBV6-5 to TRBJ1-1; D remains ambiguous. CDR3 length: 15 amino acids. V was pared by 0 bases and J by 0 bases, with 8 bases between. In germline, CDR1 is MNHEY, CDR2 SVGAGI. The CDR3 reads CASSYSITLNTEAFF. DNA of the CDR3: TGTGCCAGCAGTTACTCGATCACGTTGAACACTGAAGCTTTCTTT.

The chain uses TRBV20-1 and TRBJ2-7, with D hard to call. This CDR3 spans 14 amino acids. V dropped 6 bases and J dropped 4 bases, with 19 bases sitting between them. CDR1 is DFQATT and CDR2 is SNEGSKA in the germline V gene (reference sequence). The CDR3 bases are TGCAGTGCCCTATCCCCAACTACATTTTACGAGCAGTACTTC. Translation: CSALSPTTFYEQYF.

This clonotype was observed a single time. This chain links TRBV30 with TRBJ1-2, with D possibly TRBD1 on 6 matching bases. The germline V and J ends were trimmed by 1 base and 4 bases, with 25 bases remaining between them. In germline, CDR1 is GTSNPN, CDR2 SVGIG (reference sequence). This CDR3 spans 18 amino acids. Here the CDR3 reads CAWSGLYRDTYPLYGYTF. CDR3 in DNA: TGTGCCTGGAGTGGGCTATACCGGGACACCTACCCCCTCTATGGCTACACCTTC.

The CDR3 loop is CSVEFPGKSSHTYEQYF. The CDR3 bases are TGCAGCGTTGAATTTCCGGGTAAATCATCGCATACCTACGAGCAGTACTTC. The chain employs TRBV29-1 and TRBJ2-7; no firm D call. Germline values: CDR1 SQVTM, CDR2 ANQGSEA. The CDR3 covers 17 residues. Trimming left V 2 bases short and J 2 bases short, with 22 bases between.

The rearrangement uses TRBV23-1 and TRBJ2-7; 8 nucleotides align to TRBD1. TRBV23-1 falls under the ORF class, with uncertain function. The CDR3 loop spans 16 amino acids. V was pared by 8 bases and J by 2 bases, with 14 bases of the junction left unmatched. The CDR3 DNA reads as TGCGCCAGCGGAATAACAGGGGGGAGTTCGGCCTACGAGCAGTACTTC. Amino acids: CASGITGGSSAYEQYF.

The chain carries TRBV2 and TRBJ1-2; 7 nucleotides align to TRBD1. There are 15 residues in the CDR3. Germline assignment: CDR1 SNHLY and CDR2 FYNNEI. The V segment lost 4 bases and the J segment 4 bases; nucleotides outside the gene matches: 9. CDR3 loop: CASSGSTGAGYGYTF. The CDR3 bases are TGTGCCAGCAGTGGGAGCACAGGGGCCGGCTATGGCTACACCTTC.

V and J are TRBV19 and TRBJ2-1, with 9 bases matching TRBD2. CDR3 length: 14 residues. V lost 7 bases, J lost 4 bases, and 5 bases stayed unmatched. Per germline, CDR1 LNHDA and CDR2 SQIVND (reference sequence). The CDR3 nucleotides are TGTGCCAGTAAAGAGACTAGCGGATACAATGAGCAGTTCTTC. It codes for CASKETSGYNEQFF.

The chain combines TRBV30 with TRBJ2-7; D is perhaps TRBD1 (5 bases). The CDR3 is 10 amino acids. Germline V lookup: CDR1 GTSNPN, CDR2 SVGIG (reference sequence). The V and J ends lost 0 bases and 10 bases respectively, with 7 bases between them. DNA of the CDR3: TGTGCCTGGAGTGTAGGGGTACAGTACTTC. It yields the protein CAWSVGVQYF.